Listed below are T cell receptor beta chains from one sample, sequenced in a study of PD-1 blockade in classical Hodgkin lymphoma. Data came from immunoSEQ multiplex PCR; TCRdb stores just in-frame clones and leaves some out. The sample yields 30,000 to 40,000 clones, about 90% seen once. The sample consisted of CD4+ T cells from blood, taken before the fourth cycle of nivolumab. The source is a human donor with classical Hodgkin lymphoma. CDR3s include the opening cysteine and the closing phenylalanine or tryptophan. Each record gives: D gene, J gene, V gene, clone size, CDR3 DNA, CDR3 protein. The D gene is left open where the match is weak. Only some rows state a clone size, as once, few, many or a class for expanded clones.

d_call: -
j_call: TRBJ1-1
v_call: TRBV7-2
clone_size: -
cdr3_nt: TGTGCCAGCAGCTTTTTAGGGGCTGGGACACGAGGAGCTTTCTTT
cdr3_aa: CASSFLGAGTRGAFF

d_call: TRBD2
j_call: TRBJ2-7
v_call: TRBV11-2
clone_size: -
cdr3_nt: TGTGCCAGCAGCTTAGAGCCCTTCCCGGCTAGCGGGACCTTGATCTACGAGCAGTACTTC
cdr3_aa: CASSLEPFPASGTLIYEQYF

d_call: -
j_call: TRBJ1-1
v_call: TRBV28
clone_size: -
cdr3_nt: TGTGCCAGCAGTCCCCCCAGGGGAGGGGTGAGCGCTGAAGCTTTCTTT
cdr3_aa: CASSPPRGGVSAEAFF

d_call: TRBD1
j_call: TRBJ2-3
v_call: TRBV28
clone_size: -
cdr3_nt: TGTGCCAGCAGTTCTCCGGGACAGGGAACAGATACGCAGTATTTT
cdr3_aa: CASSSPGQGTDTQYF

d_call: TRBD1
j_call: TRBJ1-2
v_call: TRBV5-1
clone_size: -
cdr3_nt: TGCGCCAGCAGTTCGGGACAGGGTGACTATGGCTACACCTTC
cdr3_aa: CASSSGQGDYGYTF

d_call: TRBD1
j_call: TRBJ1-2
v_call: TRBV27
clone_size: -
cdr3_nt: TGTGCCAGCAGTCCACTTATAAACAGGGGGCACTATGGCTACACCTTC
cdr3_aa: CASSPLINRGHYGYTF

d_call: TRBD2
j_call: TRBJ2-7
v_call: TRBV5-6
clone_size: -
cdr3_nt: TGTGCCAGCAGCTTGGGTACCGGGACTAGCGGCTTTGGGGAGTACTTC
cdr3_aa: CASSLGTGTSGFGEYF

d_call: -
j_call: TRBJ2-7
v_call: TRBV5-1
clone_size: -
cdr3_nt: TGCGCCAGCAGCTTGGGACAGGCGGAGTACTTC
cdr3_aa: CASSLGQAEYF

d_call: -
j_call: TRBJ1-4
v_call: TRBV30
clone_size: -
cdr3_nt: TGTGCCTGGAGCCCTATGGTGGCTAATGAAAAACTGTTTTTT
cdr3_aa: CAWSPMVANEKLFF

d_call: TRBD1
j_call: TRBJ1-2
v_call: TRBV2
clone_size: -
cdr3_nt: TGTGCCAGCAGTGGGACAGGGATCTATGGCTACACCTTC
cdr3_aa: CASSGTGIYGYTF

d_call: TRBD1
j_call: TRBJ2-2
v_call: TRBV19
clone_size: once
cdr3_nt: TGTGCCAGTAGTATAGGTGGTCGACAGGGGGCTGTCGGGGAGCTGTTTTTT
cdr3_aa: CASSIGGRQGAVGELFF

d_call: TRBD1
j_call: TRBJ1-4
v_call: TRBV7-9
clone_size: -
cdr3_nt: TGTGCCAGCAGCTTTTCGGGGACAGGGATTGTTGGAAAACTGTTTTTT
cdr3_aa: CASSFSGTGIVGKLFF

d_call: -
j_call: TRBJ1-2
v_call: TRBV5-6
clone_size: few
cdr3_nt: TGTGCCAGCAGCTCCACAGAGTATGGCTACACCTTC
cdr3_aa: CASSSTEYGYTF

d_call: TRBD1
j_call: TRBJ2-1
v_call: TRBV6-1
clone_size: once
cdr3_nt: TGTGCCAGCAGTGACACGGGGACAGGGGGCTACAATGAGCAGTTCTTC
cdr3_aa: CASSDTGTGGYNEQFF

d_call: -
j_call: TRBJ2-7
v_call: TRBV7-9
clone_size: -
cdr3_nt: TGTGCCAGCAGCTTACGGTCAGCGGACTACGAGCAGTACTTC
cdr3_aa: CASSLRSADYEQYF

d_call: -
j_call: TRBJ2-6
v_call: TRBV5-1
clone_size: -
cdr3_nt: TGCGCCAGCAGCCTCGGGGTCTCTGGGGCCAACGTCCTGACTTTC
cdr3_aa: CASSLGVSGANVLTF

d_call: -
j_call: TRBJ1-4
v_call: TRBV6-6
clone_size: -
cdr3_nt: TGTGCCAGCACCTTAGGGGGGGTAAGCGAAAAACTGTTTTTT
cdr3_aa: CASTLGGVSEKLFF

d_call: -
j_call: TRBJ2-7
v_call: TRBV23-1
clone_size: -
cdr3_nt: TGCGCCAGCAGCCCTACGTCCGAGCAGTACTTC
cdr3_aa: CASSPTSEQYF

d_call: -
j_call: TRBJ1-2
v_call: TRBV7-2
clone_size: -
cdr3_nt: TGTGCCAGCAGCTTAGATATGGGGGCTTACGATGGCTACACCTTC
cdr3_aa: CASSLDMGAYDGYTF

d_call: TRBD1
j_call: TRBJ1-4
v_call: TRBV27
clone_size: -
cdr3_nt: TGTGCCAGCAGTTACGACAGGGCCAATGAAAAACTGTTTTTT
cdr3_aa: CASSYDRANEKLFF

d_call: TRBD1
j_call: TRBJ1-1
v_call: TRBV29-1
clone_size: -
cdr3_nt: TGCAGCGTTGCTGGGGGACAGACGAACACTGAAGCTTTCTTT
cdr3_aa: CSVAGGQTNTEAFF

d_call: TRBD1
j_call: TRBJ2-7
v_call: TRBV19
clone_size: -
cdr3_nt: TGTGCCAGTAGTGCAGGGACAGGGTGGGCCTACGAGCAGTACTTC
cdr3_aa: CASSAGTGWAYEQYF

d_call: TRBD2
j_call: TRBJ2-1
v_call: TRBV19
clone_size: -
cdr3_nt: TGTGCCAGTAGTAGGGGACTAGCGGCGTTTGGTGAGCAGTTCTTC
cdr3_aa: CASSRGLAAFGEQFF

d_call: TRBD2
j_call: TRBJ2-7
v_call: TRBV6-6
clone_size: -
cdr3_nt: TGTGCCAGCAGTCCCAGCGGGAGGTCCTACGAGCAGTACTTC
cdr3_aa: CASSPSGRSYEQYF

d_call: TRBD2
j_call: TRBJ2-1
v_call: TRBV10-2
clone_size: -
cdr3_nt: TGCGCCAGCAGAACTAGCGGCTTCTACAATGAGCAGTTCTTC
cdr3_aa: CASRTSGFYNEQFF

d_call: TRBD1
j_call: TRBJ2-7
v_call: TRBV19
clone_size: once
cdr3_nt: TGTGCCAGTAGTACCTCGACAGGGTTCCAAATCGCTTGGGAGCAGTACTTC
cdr3_aa: CASSTSTGFQIAWEQYF

d_call: TRBD2
j_call: TRBJ2-7
v_call: TRBV6-1
clone_size: -
cdr3_nt: TGTGCCAGCAGTGAACCTAGCGGCCTCTCCTACGAGCAGTACTTC
cdr3_aa: CASSEPSGLSYEQYF

d_call: -
j_call: TRBJ2-7
v_call: TRBV7-8
clone_size: -
cdr3_nt: TGTGCCAGCACTGGGCAATACAAACCCTACGAGCAGTACTTC
cdr3_aa: CASTGQYKPYEQYF

d_call: -
j_call: TRBJ2-7
v_call: TRBV28
clone_size: -
cdr3_nt: TGTGCCAGCAGTGGGCCGGCTAGCTCCTACGAGCAGTACTTC
cdr3_aa: CASSGPASSYEQYF

d_call: TRBD2
j_call: TRBJ2-1
v_call: TRBV19
clone_size: -
cdr3_nt: TGTGCCAGTAGTACAACTAGCGGAACCTACAATGAGCAGTTCTTC
cdr3_aa: CASSTTSGTYNEQFF

d_call: TRBD2
j_call: TRBJ2-7
v_call: TRBV27
clone_size: few
cdr3_nt: TGTGCCAGCAGTGTAGCGGGAGGGGGGCAGTACTTC
cdr3_aa: CASSVAGGGQYF

d_call: -
j_call: TRBJ1-2
v_call: TRBV6-6
clone_size: -
cdr3_nt: TGTGCCAGCAGCCCTTTTGTGGCGGGCTATGGCTACACCTTC
cdr3_aa: CASSPFVAGYGYTF

d_call: TRBD2
j_call: TRBJ2-5
v_call: TRBV6-5
clone_size: once
cdr3_nt: TGTGCCAGCAGTCCCCCGGGACTAGTGAAAGAGACCCAGTACTTC
cdr3_aa: CASSPPGLVKETQYF

d_call: -
j_call: TRBJ1-2
v_call: TRBV28
clone_size: -
cdr3_nt: TGTGCCAGCAGTCTAAGTGGGGGGAACTATGGCTACACCTTC
cdr3_aa: CASSLSGGNYGYTF

d_call: TRBD2
j_call: TRBJ2-1
v_call: TRBV18
clone_size: once
cdr3_nt: TGTGCCAGCTCACCAGGGCGGGAGGCCCCCGCGCCCTCCTACAATGAGCAGTTCTTC
cdr3_aa: CASSPGREAPAPSYNEQFF

d_call: -
j_call: TRBJ2-5
v_call: TRBV18
clone_size: -
cdr3_nt: TGTGCCAGCTCACCGGGACGGCAAGAGACCCAGTACTTC
cdr3_aa: CASSPGRQETQYF

d_call: -
j_call: TRBJ1-4
v_call: TRBV7-8
clone_size: once
cdr3_nt: TGTGCCAGCAGCGGAAGCTCGGCCAGGGACAATGAAAAACTGTTTTTT
cdr3_aa: CASSGSSARDNEKLFF

d_call: -
j_call: TRBJ2-3
v_call: TRBV11-3
clone_size: -
cdr3_nt: TGTGCCAGCGGGCGTTCAGGCACAGATACGCAGTATTTT
cdr3_aa: CASGRSGTDTQYF

d_call: -
j_call: TRBJ1-5
v_call: TRBV30
clone_size: few
cdr3_nt: TGTGCCTGGAGTGGTGAGGCAGGGAGCAATCAGCCCCAGCATTTT
cdr3_aa: CAWSGEAGSNQPQHF

d_call: -
j_call: TRBJ2-7
v_call: TRBV7-2
clone_size: -
cdr3_nt: TGTGCCAGCAGCTTAGAGGACCCATCCTACGAGCAGTACTTC
cdr3_aa: CASSLEDPSYEQYF

d_call: -
j_call: TRBJ1-6
v_call: TRBV18
clone_size: once
cdr3_nt: TGTGCCAGCTCAGCACAAGACAATAATTCACCCCTCCACTTT
cdr3_aa: CASSAQDNNSPLHF

d_call: -
j_call: TRBJ1-5
v_call: TRBV9
clone_size: -
cdr3_nt: TGTGCCAGCAGCGTGGCAGGACACAATCAGCCCCAGCATTTT
cdr3_aa: CASSVAGHNQPQHF

d_call: TRBD1
j_call: TRBJ1-5
v_call: TRBV2
clone_size: -
cdr3_nt: TGTGCCAGCAGGTTGGCCAGTCGGCAGGGGGACAATCAGCCCCAGCATTTT
cdr3_aa: CASRLASRQGDNQPQHF

d_call: TRBD1
j_call: TRBJ2-7
v_call: TRBV7-6
clone_size: once
cdr3_nt: TGTGCCAGCAGCTTTGGCCCCGGGACAGGAGCCTACGAGCAGTACTTC
cdr3_aa: CASSFGPGTGAYEQYF

d_call: TRBD2
j_call: TRBJ2-2
v_call: TRBV6-5
clone_size: few
cdr3_nt: TGTGCCAGCAGTTACACTGGCGGGAGCACCGGGGAGCTGTTTTTT
cdr3_aa: CASSYTGGSTGELFF

d_call: -
j_call: TRBJ2-6
v_call: TRBV9
clone_size: -
cdr3_nt: TGTGCCAGCAGCGTATTCCCGGGACATGGAATCGGGGCCAACGTCCTGACTTTC
cdr3_aa: CASSVFPGHGIGANVLTF

d_call: -
j_call: TRBJ1-1
v_call: TRBV6-5
clone_size: -
cdr3_nt: TGTGCCAGCAGTTCCCTCAATGAGGTAGGCACTGAAGCTTTCTTT
cdr3_aa: CASSSLNEVGTEAFF

d_call: -
j_call: TRBJ2-7
v_call: TRBV5-1
clone_size: -
cdr3_nt: TGCGCCAGCAGCCGGGACTGTGGATACTTC
cdr3_aa: CASSRDCGYF

d_call: TRBD1
j_call: TRBJ1-3
v_call: TRBV28
clone_size: -
cdr3_nt: TGTGCCAGCAGGGGCGACAGGGGGTTGGGAAACACCATATATTTT
cdr3_aa: CASRGDRGLGNTIYF

d_call: -
j_call: TRBJ2-1
v_call: TRBV28
clone_size: -
cdr3_nt: TGTGCCAGCAGTTTAAGAGTCCCACCAATTCAGTTCTTC
cdr3_aa: CASSLRVPPIQFF

d_call: -
j_call: TRBJ2-7
v_call: TRBV30
clone_size: once
cdr3_nt: TGTGCCTGGAGCCAGGGTTCCTACGAGCAGTACTTC
cdr3_aa: CAWSQGSYEQYF

d_call: TRBD2
j_call: TRBJ2-1
v_call: TRBV5-1
clone_size: -
cdr3_nt: TGCGCCAGCAGTTATGGACTAGCGGGTCGTTACAATGAGCAGTTCTTC
cdr3_aa: CASSYGLAGRYNEQFF

d_call: TRBD1
j_call: TRBJ2-7
v_call: TRBV10-3
clone_size: -
cdr3_nt: TGTGCCATCAGCGACCCTGGGACAGGGGTCTACGAGCAGTACTTC
cdr3_aa: CAISDPGTGVYEQYF